These 24 T cell receptor beta chains share one sample of origin, sequenced in a study of technical replicates of blood from a handful of donors. TCRdb's table, derived via immunoSEQ multiplex PCR, lists solely in-frame clones and lacks some. The data show around 100,000 clones, just under 95% seen once. Source material: T cells isolated from PBMCs. The receptors originated from a human donor in good health.

The V gene is TRBV15, the J gene TRBJ1-1; D is undetermined. Trimming took 1 base from V and 2 from J, leaving 11 bases between them. The germline V gene has CDR1 LNHNV and CDR2 YYDKDF (reference sequence). The CDR3 is made up of 15 amino acids. The CDR3 DNA reads as TGTGCCACCAGCAGAGGTTCTGGGCTTAACACTGAAGCTTTCTTT. Its protein is CATSRGSGLNTEAFF.

The gene calls are TRBV6-1 and TRBJ1-1, with unresolved D. V was clipped by 6 bases and J by 0 bases, with 8 bases between them. CDR1 is MNHNS, CDR2 SASEGT, per germline. CDR3 length equals 13 residues. The CDR3 loop reads CASRGRMNTEAFF. CDR3 nucleotides: TGTGCCAGCAGGGGCAGAATGAACACTGAAGCTTTCTTT.

The chain uses TRBV5-1 and TRBJ1-1; maybe TRBD1 (5 bases). The CDR3 is 13 amino acids. Germline CDR1 SGHRS, CDR2 YFSETQ. Between the trimmed V and J ends, which lost 7 bases and 5 bases, there was a span of 15 bases. CDR3 protein: CASHLTDRTEAFF. CDR3 bases: TGCGCCAGCCACCTGACAGATCGGACTGAAGCTTTCTTT.

The chain combines TRBV4-1 with TRBJ2-3; possible D gene TRBD1, 5 bases. The ends were cut back, 1 base at V and 10 bases at J, with 12 bases in the middle. The CDR3 is made up of 13 amino acids. The germline V gene has CDR1 MGHRA and CDR2 YSYEKL. CDR3 sequence: CASSQVGQGAQYF. The CDR3 nucleotides read TGCGCCAGCAGCCAAGTAGGGCAGGGTGCGCAGTATTTT.

V usage is TRBV9 and J usage is TRBJ1-5, with 7 bases that match TRBD1. The CDR3 has 14 amino acids. The V gene end was trimmed by 4 bases and the J gene end by 2 bases; junction bases not matched to a gene: 3. Germline V gene lookup returns CDR1 SGDLS and CDR2 YYNGEE. In nucleotides, the CDR3 is TGTGCCAGCAGCTCCGGGACAGGCAATCAGCCCCAGCATTTT. Encoded protein: CASSSGTGNQPQHF.

This rearrangement joins TRBV7-9 to TRBJ1-4, with no clear D. CDR1 and CDR2 (germline): SEHNR, FQNEAQ (reference sequence). The CDR3 sequence is 14 residues long. Trimming took off 0 bases at V and 0 bases at J, with 2 bases between the two ends. Here the CDR3 DNA reads TGTGCCAGCAGCTTAGCCTCAACTAATGAAAAACTGTTTTTT. Translating it yields CASSLASTNEKLFF.

This clone was detected once. The chain joins TRBV5-1 to TRBJ2-5, with a possible D match to TRBD1 (6 bases). The CDR3 covers 14 residues. Germline V gene data show CDR1 as SGHRS and CDR2 as YFSETQ. Trimming took off 0 bases at V and 3 bases at J, with 9 bases between the two ends. CDR3 DNA sequence: TGCGCCAGCAGCTTGGGGACAGCCGAAGAGACCCAGTACTTC. It codes for CASSLGTAEETQYF.

The V and J genes are TRBV6-5 and TRBJ2-7; 10 nucleotides match TRBD2. The V gene's germline CDR1 is MNHEY and CDR2 SVGAGI. V was pared by 8 bases and J by 4 bases, with 5 bases of the junction left unmatched. This CDR3 has 13 amino acids. Here the CDR3 reads CASGASGRYEQYF. In nucleotides, the CDR3 is TGTGCCAGCGGGGCTAGCGGGAGATACGAGCAGTACTTC.

The chain combines TRBV15 with TRBJ2-3; TRBD1 matches 7 bases. V lost 1 base and J lost 1; bases outside the gene matches: 5. The germline CDR1 and CDR2 sequences are LNHNV and YYDKDF (reference sequence). CDR3 length equals 16 residues. DNA of the CDR3: TGTGCCACCAGCAGAGGGCTAGGACAGGGCACAGATACGCAGTATTTT. This gives the protein CATSRGLGQGTDTQYF.

The genes are TRBV4-1 and TRBJ2-2, with 7 nucleotides matching TRBD1. The CDR3 runs 16 residues. Trimming at V came to 4 bases and at J to 3 bases, leaving 8 bases not matched to a gene. The germline CDR1 and CDR2 sequences are MGHRA and YSYEKL. In DNA, the CDR3 is TGCGCCAGCAGCCTAGCCGGGACAGCTGACACCGGGGAGCTGTTTTTT. Its protein is CASSLAGTADTGELFF.

Only one count was recorded for this clone. V usage is TRBV7-8 and J usage is TRBJ2-1; D may be TRBD2 (6 bases). CDR1 SGHVS and CDR2 FQNEAQ come from the germline V gene. V shed 2 bases and J shed 0 bases, with 8 bases lying between them. This CDR3 spans 15 amino acids. The CDR3 spells CASSLRDSSYNEQFF. The CDR3 DNA reads TGTGCCAGCAGCTTAAGGGACTCCTCCTACAATGAGCAGTTCTTC. The full variable domain, completed using reference TRBV7-8 and TRBJ2-1, is GAGVSQSPRYKVAKRGQDVALRCDPISGHVSLFWYQQALGQGPEFLTYFQNEAQLDKSGLPSDRFFAERPEGSVSTLKIQRTQQEDSAVYLCASSLRDSSYNEQFFGPGTRLTVL.

V is TRBV2 and J is TRBJ2-5; TRBD1 matches 7 bases. CDR1 SNHLY and CDR2 FYNNEI come from the germline V gene. V was pared by 4 bases and J by 1 base, with 3 bases of the junction left unmatched. The CDR3 loop spans 14 amino acids. The CDR3 coding sequence is TGTGCCAGCAGTGTCTACAGGGGCCAAGAGACCCAGTACTTC. Its translation is CASSVYRGQETQYF. Full variable domain (outside the CDR3, taken from reference TRBV2 and TRBJ2-5): EPEVTQTPSHQVTQMGQEVILRCVPISNHLYFYWYRQILGQKVEFLVSFYNNEISEKSEIFDDQFSVERPDGSNFTLKIRSTKLEDSAMYFCASSVYRGQETQYFGPGTRLLVL.

The V gene is TRBV11-2, the J gene TRBJ1-5, with TRBD1 as a possible D gene (5 bases). The CDR3 spans 14 residues. Germline CDR1 and CDR2: SGHAT and FQNNGV. Between the trimmed V and J ends, which lost 8 bases and 2 bases, there was a span of 13 bases. In nucleotides, the CDR3 is TGTGCCAGCCGTGGGGGGTTTGGCAATCAGCCCCAGCATTTT. The encoded protein is CASRGGFGNQPQHF.

The chain couples TRBV5-8 to TRBJ2-5; TRBD1 aligns across 9 bases. V shed 6 bases and J 5 bases; nucleotides not matched to a gene: 5. This CDR3 is 13 amino acids long. The germline V gene encodes CDR1 SGHTS and CDR2 YDEGEE. The DNA for the CDR3 is TGTGCCAGCATATTCGACAGGGGGGAGACCCAGTACTTC. This codes for CASIFDRGETQYF.

The chain recombines TRBV23-1 with TRBJ1-5, with TRBD1 matching 9 bases. TRBV23-1 is assigned to the ORF class and has an uncertain function. The V and J ends lost 3 bases and 7 bases, in that order; junction bases with no gene match: 28. The CDR3 length is 22 residues. CDR3 amino acids: CASSHPQSSGPNGTGFYQPQHF. In DNA form, the CDR3 reads TGCGCCAGCAGTCATCCCCAGTCGTCGGGTCCGAATGGGACAGGGTTTTACCAGCCCCAGCATTTT.

The V gene is TRBV21-1, the J gene TRBJ1-3; the table's D call TRBD1 went unverified against the DNA. TRBV21-1 constitutes a pseudogene. The CDR3 length is 16 residues. The CDR3 DNA reads TGTGCCAGCAGCAAGACATCGACAGGGCCTGGAAACACCATATATTTT. It yields the protein CASSKTSTGPGNTIYF.

The J gene is TRBJ2-1, the V gene TRBV9; D possibly corresponds to TRBD1 (7 bases). CDR1 and CDR2 (germline): SGDLS, YYNGEE. The V gene lost 0 bases and the J gene lost 8 bases, with 18 bases spanning the gap. The CDR3 consists of 16 residues. This chain's CDR3 is CASSVVPQGWGDEQFF. The CDR3 DNA reads as TGTGCCAGCAGCGTAGTACCACAGGGGTGGGGGGATGAGCAGTTCTTC.

This rearrangement joins TRBV4-3 to TRBJ2-1; tentative D call: TRBD1 (5 bases). The V and J ends lost 4 bases and 9 bases respectively, with 13 bases between them. This CDR3 has 13 residues. Germline V gene lookup returns CDR1 LGHNA and CDR2 YSLEER. CDR3: CASSRTQGTEQFF. The CDR3 coding sequence is TGCGCCAGCAGCCGAACCCAGGGTACTGAGCAGTTCTTC.

This CDR3 reads CATSKKLAGAETQYF. Here the CDR3 DNA reads TGTGCCACCAGCAAAAAGTTAGCGGGAGCAGAGACCCAGTACTTC. The rearrangement links TRBV15 to TRBJ2-5; TRBD2 agrees at 9 bases. The length of the CDR3 is 15 residues. The germline CDR1 and CDR2 sequences are LNHNV and YYDKDF (reference sequence). The trim removed 4 bases at V and 4 bases at J, leaving 7 bases unmatched. The complete variable domain, with remaining parts taken from reference TRBV15 and TRBJ2-5, reads DAMVIQNPRYQVTQFGKPVTLSCSQTLNHNVMYWYQQKSSQAPKLLFHYYDKDFNNEADTPDNFQSRRPNTSFCFLDIRSPGLGDTAMYLCATSKKLAGAETQYFGPGTRLLVL.

The rearrangement joins TRBV7-9 to TRBJ2-3; D is undetermined. This CDR3 is 16 amino acids long. V was cut by 2 bases and J by 2 bases, with 14 bases left in between. CDR1 is SEHNR and CDR2 is FQNEAQ in the germline V gene (reference sequence). As DNA, the CDR3 is TGTGCCAGCAGCTTATATGAAGATACAATCACAGATACGCAGTATTTT. This sequence encodes CASSLYEDTITDTQYF.

This rearrangement joins TRBV2 to TRBJ1-2; possibly TRBD1 for D (5 bases). Germline CDR1 reads SNHLY; CDR2 reads FYNNEI. V was trimmed by 4 bases and J by 2 bases, leaving 11 bases between them. The CDR3 spans 14 residues. The CDR3 DNA reads as TGTGCCAGCAGTGTCGGGCAGGGCAACTATGGCTACACCTTC. Its protein product is CASSVGQGNYGYTF.

V and J are TRBV28 and TRBJ1-1; D gene ambiguous. Trimming left V 1 base short and J 1 base short, with 4 bases between. CDR3 length equals 13 residues. Germline-derived CDR1 and CDR2 are MDHEN and SYDVKM. This CDR3 reads CASSLSGNTEAFF. In DNA form, the CDR3 reads TGTGCCAGCAGTTTATCAGGGAACACTGAAGCTTTCTTT.

This chain connects TRBV6-5 to TRBJ2-7; 8 bases map to TRBD2. The V gene end was trimmed by 6 bases and the J gene end by 0 bases; junction bases not matched to a gene: 4. Looked up from germline, CDR1 is MNHEY and CDR2 is SVGAGI. The CDR3 has 14 residues. The CDR3 nucleotides are TGTGCCAGCAGCACCGGGACTAGCTCCTACGAGCAGTACTTC. Translating it yields CASSTGTSSYEQYF.

This clone was detected once. This chain uses TRBV5-5 with TRBJ1-5; D unresolved. The CDR3 contains 16 residues. Germline-derived CDR1 and CDR2 are SGHKS and YYEKEE (reference sequence). V was pared by 3 bases and J by 6 bases, with 19 bases between. The CDR3 loop is CASSWSYVAVGQPQHF. In nucleotides, the CDR3 is TGTGCCAGCAGCTGGAGCTACGTGGCAGTAGGTCAGCCCCAGCATTTT.